Below, 26 T cell receptor beta chains from the same sample are listed, as sequenced in a study of blood T cell repertoires in COVID-19. Clones were sequenced by immunoSEQ multiplex PCR, and TCRdb holds only the in-frame ones, with some missing. The data hold 20,000 to 25,000 clones, with more than 75% observed a single time. What was sequenced was peripheral blood. Receptors originate from a human donor with active COVID-19. The donor label of this sample is uncertain.

CDR3 region: CASTRGAGGTLDEHTEAFF. For the CDR3, the DNA is TGTGCCAGCACTCGAGGGGCCGGGGGTACATTAGATGAGCACACTGAAGCTTTCTTT. V and J are TRBV6-6 and TRBJ1-1; TRBD1 is a possible D gene (5 bases). From germline, CDR1 is MNHNY and CDR2 SVGAGI (reference sequence). V was trimmed by 7 bases and J by 3 bases, leaving 30 bases between them. The CDR3 sequence is 19 residues long.

The chain carries TRBV2 and TRBJ1-5; no definite D call. The CDR3 has 15 amino acids. Deletions cut 8 bases from V and 0 bases from J, with 14 bases between. From germline, CDR1 is SNHLY and CDR2 FYNNEI. In DNA, the CDR3 is TGTGCCAGCCGAATGAGGGCGTTTAGCAATCAGCCCCAGCATTTT. This sequence encodes CASRMRAFSNQPQHF.

The genes are TRBV28 and TRBJ2-7; the D is unclear. The CDR3 loop spans 10 amino acids. With 9 bases removed from V and 4 bases from J, the gap between germline ends came to 7 bases. Germline assignment: CDR1 MDHEN and CDR2 SYDVKM. The CDR3 protein is CASSQYEQYF. The CDR3 DNA follows: TGTGCCAGTTCCCAATACGAGCAGTACTTC.

V usage is TRBV6-6 and J usage is TRBJ2-7, with 10 nucleotides matching TRBD1. The CDR3 has 17 amino acids. In germline, CDR1 is MNHNY, CDR2 SVGAGI (reference sequence). V lost 5 bases to trimming and J lost 2 bases; unmatched junction nucleotides: 12. The CDR3 nucleotides are TGTGCCAGCAGTCGTAGACAGGGGGCGGCTATCCCCTACGAGCAGTACTTC. It yields the protein CASSRRQGAAIPYEQYF.

This clone has just a few counts. The chain employs TRBV2 and TRBJ1-1; 7 bases are shared with TRBD1. The V gene's germline CDR1 is SNHLY and CDR2 FYNNEI. The CDR3 extends over 13 amino acids. V lost 6 bases to trimming and J lost 4 bases; unmatched junction nucleotides: 5. This CDR3 reads CASSRDSSTEAFF. CDR3 sequence (DNA): TGTGCCAGCAGCCGGGACAGCTCCACTGAAGCTTTCTTT. Based on the CDR3 plus reference TRBV2 and TRBJ1-1, the full variable domain is EPEVTQTPSHQVTQMGQEVILRCVPISNHLYFYWYRQILGQKVEFLVSFYNNEISEKSEIFDDQFSVERPDGSNFTLKIRSTKLEDSAMYFCASSRDSSTEAFFGQGTRLTVV.

Only one count was recorded for this clone. V gene TRBV27 combines with J gene TRBJ1-1; 8 bases agree with TRBD1. CDR3 length: 13 residues. Germline V gene sequence: CDR1 MNHEY, CDR2 SMNVEV (reference sequence). J was trimmed by 4 bases and V by 7 bases; bases with no gene match: 5. The CDR3 loop reads CASTTGGSTEAFF. CDR3 bases: TGTGCCAGCACAACAGGGGGTAGCACTGAAGCTTTCTTT.

This sequence joins TRBV30 and TRBJ1-5, with TRBD1 as a possible D gene (6 bases). Germline assignment: CDR1 GTSNPN and CDR2 SVGIG (reference sequence). This CDR3 has 17 residues. The germline V and J ends were trimmed by 1 base and 0 bases, with 16 bases remaining between them. The CDR3 sequence is CAWSGQAGAISNQPQHF. DNA of the CDR3: TGTGCCTGGAGTGGGCAGGCAGGGGCTATTAGCAATCAGCCCCAGCATTTT. Using reference TRBV30 and TRBJ1-5 for the parts outside the CDR3, the full variable domain is SQTIHQWPATLVQPVGSPLSLECTVEGTSNPNLYWYRQAAGRGLQLLFYSVGIGQISSEVPQNLSASRPQDRQFILSSKKLLLSDSGFYLCAWSGQAGAISNQPQHFGDGTRLSIL.

This rearrangement joins TRBV4-1 to TRBJ2-5; no reliable D call. This CDR3 comprises 11 residues. Trimming pared 4 bases from V and 3 bases from J, leaving 3 bases between. Germline loops: CDR1 MGHRA, CDR2 YSYEKL. CDR3 bases: TGCGCCAGCAGCCTCGAAGAGACCCAGTACTTC. It translates to CASSLEETQYF.

The V gene is TRBV27, the J gene TRBJ2-7, with D perhaps TRBD1 (6 bases). The CDR3 is 13 amino acids. V lost 7 bases to trimming and J lost 6 bases, with 16 bases between them. Germline lookup yields CDR1 MNHEY and CDR2 SMNVEV (reference sequence). CDR3 DNA sequence: TGTGCCAGCATAGGGGACACTGCGGCCGAGCAGTACTTC. It yields the protein CASIGDTAAEQYF.

This chain links TRBV7-9 with TRBJ2-3, with 9 bases aligning to TRBD2. The junction had 3 bases not matched to a gene; V was cut back by 2 bases and J by 0 bases. The CDR3 loop spans 16 amino acids. The V gene's germline CDR1 is SEHNR and CDR2 FQNEAQ (reference sequence). This CDR3 reads CASSLMLAGSTDTQYF. The CDR3 DNA is TGTGCCAGCAGCTTAATGCTAGCGGGAAGCACAGATACGCAGTATTTT.

This clone showed up just once. The chain joins TRBV28 to TRBJ2-7; 8 nucleotides align to TRBD1. The CDR3 has 15 amino acids. The J segment lost 1 base and the V segment lost 7 bases, leaving 9 bases of the junction unmatched. Germline assignment: CDR1 MDHEN and CDR2 SYDVKM. CDR3 in DNA: TGTGCCAGCACCTCCGGGACAGGCCTATCCTACGAGCAGTACTTC. This translates into CASTSGTGLSYEQYF.

To note about this clone: This CDR3 is also generated by other DNA sequences in the sample. The gene calls are TRBV28 and TRBJ2-5; 7 bases fit TRBD1. Germline V gene sequence: CDR1 MDHEN, CDR2 SYDVKM. The V gene end was trimmed by 6 bases and the J gene end by 5 bases; junction bases not matched to a gene: 6. This CDR3 has 13 amino acids. CDR3 sequence reads: CASSPGGRETQYF. CDR3 sequence (DNA): TGTGCCAGCAGCCCAGGGGGTCGGGAGACCCAGTACTTC. Full variable domain (remainder filled in from reference TRBV28 and TRBJ2-5): DVKVTQSSRYLVKRTGEKVFLECVQDMDHENMFWYRQDPGLGLRLIYFSYDVKMKEKGDIPEGYSVSREKKERFSLILESASTNQTSMYLCASSPGGRETQYFGPGTRLLVL.

CDR3 amino acids: CASSPPSGSGSRGEQFF. The CDR3 DNA reads as TGTGCCAGCAGCCCCCCGTCGGGTAGCGGGAGTAGAGGCGAGCAGTTCTTC. V is TRBV12-1 and J is TRBJ2-1; TRBD2, the table's D call, lacks a check against the DNA. TRBV12-1 is labeled a pseudogene. The CDR3 is made up of 17 amino acids.

This chain links TRBV6-5 with TRBJ1-5; weak D call: TRBD1 (5 bases). The V end lost 8 bases, the J end lost 3 bases, and 11 bases lay between the germline ends. The germline V gene has CDR1 MNHEY and CDR2 SVGAGI. This CDR3 has 13 amino acids. The CDR3 region is CASSSQANQPQHF. CDR3 DNA sequence: TGTGCCAGCTCCTCACAGGCCAATCAGCCCCAGCATTTT.

The J gene is TRBJ1-2, the V gene TRBV9; 9 bases are shared with TRBD1. The CDR3 runs 14 residues. The germline V gene has CDR1 SGDLS and CDR2 YYNGEE. V gave up 0 bases and J gave up 8 bases; unmatched junction bases: 5. CDR3 nucleotides: TGTGCCAGCAGCGTAGCCACAGGGGGCAGGGGCTACACCTTC. It translates to CASSVATGGRGYTF.

This chain joins TRBV27 and TRBJ1-6; 7 nucleotides align to TRBD1. The CDR3 runs to 16 residues. CDR1 MNHEY and CDR2 SMNVEV come from the germline V gene (reference sequence). V shed 6 bases, J shed 2 bases, and the junction held 7 bases outside the gene matches. This chain's CDR3 is CASRPGQRPYNSPLHF. The CDR3 DNA follows: TGTGCCAGCAGACCGGGACAGCGGCCCTATAATTCACCCCTCCACTTT.

The chain combines TRBV21-1 with TRBJ1-2; the table names TRBD1, a call not compared with the DNA. TRBV21-1 is described as a pseudogene. The CDR3 runs 14 residues. In DNA form, the CDR3 reads TGTGCCAGCAGCAAAGACGACAGGTACTATGGCTACACCTTC. Protein sequence: CASSKDDRYYGYTF.

The V gene is TRBV19, the J gene TRBJ2-2; 7 bases match TRBD1. Germline V CDR1 and CDR2: LNHDA, SQIVND (reference sequence). V trimming: 6 bases; J trimming: 0 bases; junction bases outside the gene matches: 4. This CDR3 has 15 amino acids. The CDR3 nucleotides read TGTGCCAGTAGCGTGACAGGGACGAACACCGGGGAGCTGTTTTTT. Translating gives CASSVTGTNTGELFF.

This chain joins TRBV25-1 and TRBJ2-7, with D unclear. Looked up from germline, CDR1 is MGHDK and CDR2 is SYGVNS. The CDR3 consists of 11 residues. Trimming cost V 3 bases and J 9 bases, with 9 bases left between them. The CDR3 spells CASSDLGTQYF. The CDR3 region has the DNA TGTGCCAGCAGTGACCTCGGTACGCAGTACTTC.

The gene calls are TRBV30 and TRBJ1-4, with 7 positions matching TRBD1. Per the germline V gene, CDR1 is GTSNPN and CDR2 is SVGIG (reference sequence). The ends lost 5 bases at V and 8 bases at J; junction bases unmatched: 14. This CDR3 region has 15 residues. The CDR3 DNA follows: TGTGCCTGGGAAAGGGGGCAGGTATCCGGAGAAAAACTGTTTTTT. As protein: CAWERGQVSGEKLFF.

The rearrangement links TRBV5-1 to TRBJ2-7; D perhaps matches TRBD1 (6 bases). Germline V gene lookup returns CDR1 SGHRS and CDR2 YFSETQ. V was cut by 6 bases and J by 4 bases, with 14 bases left in between. This CDR3 comprises 13 residues. The CDR3 DNA reads TGCGCCAGCACAGGTCCAGGGACATACGAGCAGTACTTC. This translates into CASTGPGTYEQYF.

This clone was observed a single time. V gene TRBV10-1 combines with J gene TRBJ2-3, with D perhaps matching TRBD2 (6 bases). CDR3 length: 14 residues. Trimming took 7 bases from V and 1 from J, leaving 12 bases between them. CDR1 WNHNN and CDR2 SYGVQD come from the germline V gene (reference sequence). CDR3 nucleotides: TGCGCCAGCACCTCTAGCGTTGGCACAGATACGCAGTATTTT. Its protein is CASTSSVGTDTQYF.

The chain is built from TRBV28 and TRBJ2-7; D perhaps matches TRBD2 (6 bases). Germline V gives CDR1 MDHEN, CDR2 SYDVKM. V was trimmed by 4 bases and J by 1 base, leaving 11 bases between them. This CDR3 has 14 residues. The CDR3 loop reads CASSSGTFSYEQYF. The CDR3, as DNA: TGTGCCAGCAGTTCCGGGACTTTTTCCTACGAGCAGTACTTC.

The CDR3, as DNA: TGTGCCAGCAGCTTGTTCCCCTTTGTCCAGGCAGAGAACTCTGGAAACACCATATATTTT. It specifies CASSLFPFVQAENSGNTIYF. The J gene is TRBJ1-3, the V gene TRBV5-8, with D unresolved. Trimming took off 1 base at V and 0 bases at J, with 23 bases between the two ends. Germline V gene lookup returns CDR1 SGHTS and CDR2 YDEGEE. The CDR3 sequence is 20 residues long.

This clone was seen just once. This chain uses TRBV6-1 with TRBJ2-5; the D gene is possibly TRBD2 (6 bases). The V gene's germline CDR1 is MNHNS and CDR2 SASEGT. The CDR3 sequence is 17 residues long. V was clipped by 1 base and J by 5 bases, with 20 bases between them. The CDR3 region is CASSEDIGGPAKETQYF. CDR3 bases: TGTGCCAGCAGTGAAGATATCGGAGGGCCGGCTAAGGAGACCCAGTACTTC.

The chain couples TRBV9 to TRBJ1-2; D might be TRBD1 (5 bases). This CDR3 spans 14 amino acids. CDR1 and CDR2 (germline): SGDLS, YYNGEE. Trimming left V 0 bases short and J 4 bases short, with 10 bases between. The CDR3 sequence is CASSVGEGAYGYTF. The CDR3 DNA follows: TGTGCCAGCAGCGTAGGCGAAGGGGCCTATGGCTACACCTTC.